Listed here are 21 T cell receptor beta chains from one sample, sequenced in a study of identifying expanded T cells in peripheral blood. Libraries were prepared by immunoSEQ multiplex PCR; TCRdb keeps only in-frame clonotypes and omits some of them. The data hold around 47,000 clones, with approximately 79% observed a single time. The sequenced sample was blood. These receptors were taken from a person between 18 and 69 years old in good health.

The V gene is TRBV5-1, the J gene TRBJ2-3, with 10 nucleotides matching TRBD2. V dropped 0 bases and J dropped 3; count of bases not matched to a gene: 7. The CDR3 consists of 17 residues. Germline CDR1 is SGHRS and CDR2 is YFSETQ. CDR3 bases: TGCGCCAGCAGCTTGGACCCTAGCGGGAGCTCTACAGATACGCAGTATTTT. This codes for CASSLDPSGSSTDTQYF.

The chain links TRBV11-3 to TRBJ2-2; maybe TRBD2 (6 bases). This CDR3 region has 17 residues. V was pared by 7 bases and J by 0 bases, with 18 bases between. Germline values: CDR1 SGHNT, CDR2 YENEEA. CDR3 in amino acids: CASNHRGEIPNTGELFF. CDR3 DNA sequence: TGTGCCAGCAACCACCGCGGGGAGATTCCGAACACCGGGGAGCTGTTTTTT.

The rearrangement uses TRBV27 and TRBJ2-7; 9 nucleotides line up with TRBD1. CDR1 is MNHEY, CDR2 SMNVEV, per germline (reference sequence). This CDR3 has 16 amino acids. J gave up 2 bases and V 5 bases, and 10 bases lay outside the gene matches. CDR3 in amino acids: CASSMTRTGAPYEQYF. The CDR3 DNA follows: TGTGCCAGCAGTATGACCAGGACAGGGGCCCCCTACGAGCAGTACTTC.

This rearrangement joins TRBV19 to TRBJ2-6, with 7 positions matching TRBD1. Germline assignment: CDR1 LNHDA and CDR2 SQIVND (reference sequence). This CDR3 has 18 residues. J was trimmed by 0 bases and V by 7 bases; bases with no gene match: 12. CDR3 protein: CASTEGGRGSSGANVLTF. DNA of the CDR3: TGTGCCAGTACCGAAGGGGGCAGGGGGTCCTCTGGGGCCAACGTCCTGACTTTC. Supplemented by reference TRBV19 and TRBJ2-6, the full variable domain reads DGGITQSPKYLFRKEGQNVTLSCEQNLNHDAMYWYRQDPGQGLRLIYYSQIVNDFQKGDIAEGYSVSREKKESFPLTVTSAQKNPTAFYLCASTEGGRGSSGANVLTFGAGSRLTVL.

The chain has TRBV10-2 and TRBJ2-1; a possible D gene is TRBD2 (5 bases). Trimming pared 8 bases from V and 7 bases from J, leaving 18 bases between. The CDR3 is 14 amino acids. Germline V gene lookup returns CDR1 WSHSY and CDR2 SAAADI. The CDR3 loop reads CASRGLQLGNEQFF. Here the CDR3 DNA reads TGCGCCAGCCGCGGACTCCAACTCGGTAATGAGCAGTTCTTC.

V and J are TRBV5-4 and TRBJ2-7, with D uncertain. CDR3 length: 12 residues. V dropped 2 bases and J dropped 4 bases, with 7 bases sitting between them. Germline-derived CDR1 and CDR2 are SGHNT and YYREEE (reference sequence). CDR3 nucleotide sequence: TGTGCCAGCAGCTTCGAGGAGTACGAGCAGTACTTC. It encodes CASSFEEYEQYF.

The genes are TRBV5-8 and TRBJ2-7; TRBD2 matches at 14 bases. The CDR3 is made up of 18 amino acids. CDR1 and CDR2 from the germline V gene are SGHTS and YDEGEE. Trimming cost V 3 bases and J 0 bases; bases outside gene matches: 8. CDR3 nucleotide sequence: TGTGCCAGCAGCTCCGGACTAGCGGGAGGTCAATTCTCCTACGAGCAGTACTTC. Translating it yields CASSSGLAGGQFSYEQYF.

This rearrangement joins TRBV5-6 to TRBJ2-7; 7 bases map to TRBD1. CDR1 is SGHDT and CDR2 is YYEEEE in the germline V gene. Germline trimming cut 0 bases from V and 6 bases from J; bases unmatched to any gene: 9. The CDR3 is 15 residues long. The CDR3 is CASSLGPLTGIEQYV. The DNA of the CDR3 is TGTGCCAGCAGCTTGGGCCCCTTGACAGGGATCGAGCAGTACGTC.

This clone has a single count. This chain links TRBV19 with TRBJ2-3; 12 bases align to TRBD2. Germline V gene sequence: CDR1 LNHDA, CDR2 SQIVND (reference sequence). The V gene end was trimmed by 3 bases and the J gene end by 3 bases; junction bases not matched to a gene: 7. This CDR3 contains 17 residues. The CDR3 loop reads CASSMQGLAGITDTQYF. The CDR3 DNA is TGTGCCAGTAGTATGCAAGGACTAGCGGGAATTACAGATACGCAGTATTTT.

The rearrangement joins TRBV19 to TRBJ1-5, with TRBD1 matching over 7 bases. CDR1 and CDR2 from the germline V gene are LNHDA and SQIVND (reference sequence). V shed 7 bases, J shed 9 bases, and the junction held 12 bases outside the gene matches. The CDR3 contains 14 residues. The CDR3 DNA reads TGTGCCAGTACCCACAGGGGCGGTAGTGGGCCCCAGCATTTT. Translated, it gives CASTHRGGSGPQHF.

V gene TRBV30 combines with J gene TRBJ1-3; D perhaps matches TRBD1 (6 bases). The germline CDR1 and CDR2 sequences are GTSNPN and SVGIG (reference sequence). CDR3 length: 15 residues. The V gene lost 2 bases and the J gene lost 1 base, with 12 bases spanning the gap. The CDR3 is CAWSRTGFSGNTIYF. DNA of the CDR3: TGTGCCTGGAGTAGAACAGGGTTTTCTGGAAACACCATATATTTT.

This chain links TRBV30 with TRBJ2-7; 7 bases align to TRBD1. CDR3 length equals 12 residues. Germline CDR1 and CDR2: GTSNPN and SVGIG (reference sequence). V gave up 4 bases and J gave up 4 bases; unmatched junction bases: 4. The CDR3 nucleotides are TGTGCCTGGATAAAGGGGGCTTACGAGCAGTACTTC. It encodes CAWIKGAYEQYF.

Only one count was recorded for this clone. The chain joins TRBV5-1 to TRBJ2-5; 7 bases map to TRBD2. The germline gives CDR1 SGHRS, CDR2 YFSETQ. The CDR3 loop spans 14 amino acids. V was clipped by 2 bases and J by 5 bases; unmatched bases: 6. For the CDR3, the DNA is TGCGCCAGCAGCTTTGGGGGGGTTTCCGAGACCCAGTACTTC. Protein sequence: CASSFGGVSETQYF.

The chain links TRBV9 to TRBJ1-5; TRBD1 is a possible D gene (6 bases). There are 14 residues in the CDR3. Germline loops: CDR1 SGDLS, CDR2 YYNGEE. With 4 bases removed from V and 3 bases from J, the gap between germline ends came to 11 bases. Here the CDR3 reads CASSSGQFNQPQHF. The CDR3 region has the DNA TGTGCCAGCAGCTCCGGACAGTTCAATCAGCCCCAGCATTTT.

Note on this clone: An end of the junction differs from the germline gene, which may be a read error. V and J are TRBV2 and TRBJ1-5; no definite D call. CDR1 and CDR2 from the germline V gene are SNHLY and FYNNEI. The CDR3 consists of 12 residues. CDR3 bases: TGTACCAGCAGTTCGGACGGGGAGCCCCAGCATTTT. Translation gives CTSSSDGEPQHF.

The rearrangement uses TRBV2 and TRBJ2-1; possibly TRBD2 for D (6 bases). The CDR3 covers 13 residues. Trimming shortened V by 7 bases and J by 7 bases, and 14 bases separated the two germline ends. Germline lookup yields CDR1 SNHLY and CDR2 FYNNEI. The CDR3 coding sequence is TGTGCCAGCACGTCCCTGGGACTGAATGAGCAGTTCTTC. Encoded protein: CASTSLGLNEQFF.

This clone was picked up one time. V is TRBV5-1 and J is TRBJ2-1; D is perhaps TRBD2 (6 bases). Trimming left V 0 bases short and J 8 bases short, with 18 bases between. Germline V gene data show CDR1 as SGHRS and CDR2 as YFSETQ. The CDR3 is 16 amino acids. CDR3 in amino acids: CASSLGRERMVDEQFF. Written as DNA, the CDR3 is TGCGCCAGCAGCTTGGGTCGGGAGAGAATGGTGGATGAGCAGTTCTTC.

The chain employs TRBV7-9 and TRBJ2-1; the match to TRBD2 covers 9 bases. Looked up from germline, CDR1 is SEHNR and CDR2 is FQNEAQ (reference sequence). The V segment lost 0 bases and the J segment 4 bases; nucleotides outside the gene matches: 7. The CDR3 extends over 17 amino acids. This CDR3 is CASSLAGTAGGYNEQFF. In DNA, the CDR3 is TGTGCCAGCAGCTTAGCGGGCACAGCGGGGGGATACAATGAGCAGTTCTTC.

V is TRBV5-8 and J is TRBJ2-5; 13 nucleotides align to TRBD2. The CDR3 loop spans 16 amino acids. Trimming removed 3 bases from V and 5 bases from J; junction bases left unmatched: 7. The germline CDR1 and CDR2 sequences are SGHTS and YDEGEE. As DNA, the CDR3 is TGTGCCAGCAGCTGGACTAGCGGGGGATATGGGGAGACCCAGTACTTC. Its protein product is CASSWTSGGYGETQYF. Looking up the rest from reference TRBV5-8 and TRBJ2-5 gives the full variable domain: EAGVTQSPTHLIKTRGQQATLRCSPISGHTSVYWYQQALGLGLQFLLWYDEGEERNRGNFPPRFSGRQFPNYSSELNVNALELEDSALYLCASSWTSGGYGETQYFGPGTRLLVL.

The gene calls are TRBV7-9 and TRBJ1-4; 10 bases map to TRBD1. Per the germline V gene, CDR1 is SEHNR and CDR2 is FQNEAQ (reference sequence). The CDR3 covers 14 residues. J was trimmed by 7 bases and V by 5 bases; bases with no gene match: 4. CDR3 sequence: CASSEGQGFEKLFF. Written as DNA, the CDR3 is TGTGCCAGCAGCGAGGGACAGGGGTTTGAAAAACTGTTTTTT.

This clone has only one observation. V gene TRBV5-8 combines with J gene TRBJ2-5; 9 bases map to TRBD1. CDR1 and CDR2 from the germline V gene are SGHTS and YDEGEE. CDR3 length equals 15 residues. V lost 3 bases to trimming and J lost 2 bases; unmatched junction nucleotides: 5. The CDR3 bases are TGTGCCAGCAGCTCGGAAGGGACAGGGCAAGAGACCCAGTACTTC. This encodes CASSSEGTGQETQYF.